Following are 20 T cell receptor beta chains from one sample sequenced in a study of graft-versus-host responses after intestinal transplantation. The assay was immunoSEQ multiplex PCR, and TCRdb's table has in-frame clones only and misses some. The sample yields some 7,000 clones, about 30% seen once. Sequences were derived from alloreactive CD4+ T cells from a mixed lymphocyte reaction culture, sampled before transplantation. Documented subset: CFSE-low proliferating T cells sorted from roughly 6-day pre-transplant mixed lymphocyte reaction (GvH or HvG direction). The receptors were sampled from a human patient who was an organ donor for intestinal transplantation.

This clone is a singleton in its sample. The gene calls are TRBV25-1 and TRBJ2-1; 10 nucleotides match TRBD1. Germline V gene sequence: CDR1 MGHDK, CDR2 SYGVNS. The V and J ends lost 1 base and 4 bases, in that order; junction bases with no gene match: 7. This CDR3 comprises 17 residues. As DNA, the CDR3 is TGTGCCAGCAGTGAATTCCCCGGGACAGGGGAATACAATGAGCAGTTCTTC. It codes for CASSEFPGTGEYNEQFF. The full variable domain, in which reference TRBV25-1 and TRBJ2-1 provide the parts outside the CDR3, is EADIYQTPRYLVIGTGKKITLECSQTMGHDKMYWYQQDPGMELHLIHYSYGVNSTEKGDLSSESTVSRIRTEHFPLTLESARPSHTSQYLCASSEFPGTGEYNEQFFGPGTRLTVL.

The chain uses TRBV6-6 and TRBJ1-5; no clear D gene. Germline values: CDR1 MNHNY, CDR2 SVGAGI (reference sequence). The CDR3 runs 14 residues. Deletions cut 6 bases from V and 11 bases from J, with 20 bases between. This CDR3 reads CASRPINSGAAQHF. CDR3 DNA: TGTGCCAGCAGACCCATAAACAGCGGAGCAGCCCAGCATTTT.

This clone was seen more than once but under ten times. No conserved phenylalanine or tryptophan ends this CDR3, so it is likely a read error. The limits of the CDR3 on the DNA are not certain, so only TCRdb's listed CDR3 is given. The chain uses TRBV6-5 and TRBJ2-3; the table's D call TRBD2 went unverified against the DNA. CDR1 and CDR2 from the germline V gene are MNHEY and SVGAGI. Both ends counted, the CDR3 spans 12 residues. The CDR3 is CASSESGTSTPL.

The chain carries TRBV2 and TRBJ2-3; TRBD2 agrees at 9 bases. The germline V gene encodes CDR1 SNHLY and CDR2 FYNNEI. V lost 6 bases, J lost 2 bases, and 3 bases stayed unmatched. The CDR3 runs to 14 residues. CDR3 region: CASSLGLATDTQYF. CDR3 coding DNA: TGTGCCAGCAGCCTGGGACTAGCCACAGATACGCAGTATTTT.

This clone qualifies as medium-sized. The rearrangement links TRBV7-2 to TRBJ1-3; D not certain. The V end was cut by 3 bases, the J end by 0 bases, with 15 bases between. Germline CDR1 and CDR2: SGHTA and FQGNSA. CDR3 length: 17 residues. The CDR3 loop reads CASSFSSTQSSGNTIYF. In nucleotides, the CDR3 is TGTGCCAGCAGCTTCTCCTCTACACAGAGCTCTGGAAACACCATATATTTT.

The V gene is TRBV5-4, the J gene TRBJ2-4; tentatively, D is TRBD2 (6 bases). V was clipped by 4 bases and J by 0 bases, with 8 bases between them. CDR3 length equals 14 residues. Germline V lookup: CDR1 SGHNT, CDR2 YYREEE (reference sequence). CDR3 nucleotide sequence: TGTGCCAGCAGCCTCGGGGGAGCCAAAAACATTCAGTACTTC. This translates into CASSLGGAKNIQYF.

V and J are TRBV7-9 and TRBJ1-1, with D perhaps TRBD1 (6 bases). Trimming shortened V by 2 bases and J by 3 bases, and 10 bases separated the two germline ends. The CDR3 has 14 amino acids. Germline-derived CDR1 and CDR2 are SEHNR and FQNEAQ (reference sequence). The CDR3 nucleotides are TGTGCCAGCAGCTTACAGGGGTCGCACACTGAAGCTTTCTTT. It encodes CASSLQGSHTEAFF.

The J gene is TRBJ2-1, the V gene TRBV29-1; the match to TRBD1 covers 7 bases. CDR1 and CDR2 from the germline V gene are SQVTM and ANQGSEA. Germline trimming cut 4 bases from V and 0 bases from J; bases unmatched to any gene: 0. This CDR3 contains 13 residues. The CDR3 loop is CSVAGGSYNEQFF. CDR3 nucleotides: TGCAGCGTTGCAGGGGGCTCCTACAATGAGCAGTTCTTC.

This clone has just a few counts. J is TRBJ1-5 and V is TRBV5-4; the D gene is possibly TRBD1 (5 bases). The CDR3 covers 13 residues. Trimming took off 2 bases at V and 5 bases at J, with 8 bases between the two ends. The germline V gene has CDR1 SGHNT and CDR2 YYREEE (reference sequence). Written as DNA, the CDR3 is TGTGCCAGCAGCTTTGACAGACATCAGCCCCAGCATTTT. It yields the protein CASSFDRHQPQHF.

Sample share makes this clone medium-sized. The chain combines TRBV2 with TRBJ1-5; 9 bases align to TRBD1. Germline values: CDR1 SNHLY, CDR2 FYNNEI. This CDR3 region has 15 residues. Trimming cost V 7 bases and J 7 bases; bases outside gene matches: 11. CDR3 bases: TGTGCCAGCACCCGGGACAGGGCATCTTGGCAGCCCCAGCATTTT. Translated: CASTRDRASWQPQHF.

The gene calls are TRBV7-9 and TRBJ1-2, with a tentative D call TRBD1 (5 bases). Germline lookup yields CDR1 SEHNR and CDR2 FQNEAQ (reference sequence). The germline V and J ends were trimmed by 1 base and 7 bases, with 10 bases remaining between them. The CDR3 sequence is 13 residues long. CDR3 DNA sequence: TGTGCCAGCAGCTTAGAGGGGTCTAGTGGCTACACCTTC. It yields the protein CASSLEGSSGYTF.

The CDR3 protein is CASSPGQGAYEQYF. In nucleotides, the CDR3 is TGTGCCAGTAGTCCGGGACAGGGGGCCTACGAGCAGTACTTC. The rearrangement uses TRBV19 and TRBJ2-7; 11 bases are shared with TRBD1. V lost 5 bases to trimming and J lost 2 bases; unmatched junction nucleotides: 2. Germline V CDR1 and CDR2: LNHDA, SQIVND (reference sequence). This CDR3 contains 14 residues.

This clone was counted only a few times. The rearrangement uses TRBV14 and TRBJ1-1, with a tentative D call TRBD1 (6 bases). V was cut by 4 bases and J by 0 bases, with 9 bases left in between. This CDR3 region has 14 residues. Germline loops: CDR1 SGHDN, CDR2 FVKESK. The DNA of the CDR3 is TGTGCCAGCAGCCTGCCAGGGGTGAACACTGAAGCTTTCTTT. Translated: CASSLPGVNTEAFF.

This clone is termed medium-sized. This chain joins TRBV7-9 and TRBJ2-2, with D tentatively TRBD2 (5 bases). This CDR3 has 15 residues. Trimming took 5 bases from V and 0 from J, leaving 10 bases between them. Germline V gives CDR1 SEHNR, CDR2 FQNEAQ (reference sequence). CDR3 sequence reads: CASSQRRANTGELFF. CDR3 nucleotides: TGTGCCAGCAGCCAGCGGCGCGCGAACACCGGGGAGCTGTTTTTT.

The V gene is TRBV7-2, the J gene TRBJ1-5, with TRBD1 identical over 9 bases. Trimming at V came to 4 bases and at J to 5 bases, leaving 3 bases not matched to a gene. There are 14 residues in the CDR3. Germline V gene lookup returns CDR1 SGHTA and CDR2 FQGNSA. The DNA for the CDR3 is TGTGCCAGCAGCTCCCGACAGGGGGATCAGCCCCAGCATTTT. Encoded protein: CASSSRQGDQPQHF.

This chain uses TRBV6-5 with TRBJ2-7, with 9 nucleotides matching TRBD1. Trimming at V came to 2 bases and at J to 9 bases, leaving 2 bases not matched to a gene. Germline V CDR1 and CDR2: MNHEY, SVGAGI. This CDR3 contains 12 residues. In DNA, the CDR3 is TGTGCCAGCAGTTACCACAGGGGGCTGCAGTACTTC. Its protein product is CASSYHRGLQYF.

The chain is built from TRBV4-2 and TRBJ1-1; D perhaps matches TRBD1 (6 bases). The CDR3 has 13 amino acids. Between the trimmed V and J ends, which lost 4 bases and 7 bases, there was a span of 13 bases. Germline CDR1 reads LGHNA; CDR2 reads YNFKEQ. CDR3: CASSPPGGREAFF. Here the CDR3 DNA reads TGTGCCAGCAGCCCCCCCGGGGGGCGTGAAGCTTTCTTT.

The chain uses TRBV28 and TRBJ1-5, with D hard to call. The germline CDR1 and CDR2 sequences are MDHEN and SYDVKM. The V end was cut by 5 bases, the J end by 5 bases, with 7 bases between. The CDR3 contains 12 residues. This chain's CDR3 is CASSPLYQPQHF. CDR3 DNA: TGTGCCAGCAGTCCTCTTTATCAGCCCCAGCATTTT.

This chain links TRBV5-1 with TRBJ2-7; perhaps TRBD2 as D (6 bases). The CDR3 is 14 amino acids. Germline lookup yields CDR1 SGHRS and CDR2 YFSETQ. The germline V and J ends were trimmed by 4 bases and 4 bases, with 15 bases remaining between them. CDR3 DNA: TGCGCCAGCAGCCCCATCCCGGGGGAATACGAGCAGTACTTC. Translation: CASSPIPGEYEQYF. The whole variable domain, filled in from reference TRBV5-1 and TRBJ2-7, reads KAGVTQTPRYLIKTRGQQVTLSCSPISGHRSVSWYQQTPGQGLQFLFEYFSETQRNKGNFPGRFSGRQFSNSRSEMNVSTLELGDSALYLCASSPIPGEYEQYFGPGTRLTVT.

The chain links TRBV5-6 to TRBJ2-1; 10 positions match TRBD2. CDR1 is SGHDT, CDR2 YYEEEE, per germline. V was pared by 1 base and J by 0 bases, with 7 bases of the junction left unmatched. The CDR3 has 18 residues. The CDR3 region is CASSLRLAGVRSYNEQFF. Here the CDR3 DNA reads TGTGCCAGCAGCTTGCGGCTAGCGGGGGTTCGCTCCTACAATGAGCAGTTCTTC.